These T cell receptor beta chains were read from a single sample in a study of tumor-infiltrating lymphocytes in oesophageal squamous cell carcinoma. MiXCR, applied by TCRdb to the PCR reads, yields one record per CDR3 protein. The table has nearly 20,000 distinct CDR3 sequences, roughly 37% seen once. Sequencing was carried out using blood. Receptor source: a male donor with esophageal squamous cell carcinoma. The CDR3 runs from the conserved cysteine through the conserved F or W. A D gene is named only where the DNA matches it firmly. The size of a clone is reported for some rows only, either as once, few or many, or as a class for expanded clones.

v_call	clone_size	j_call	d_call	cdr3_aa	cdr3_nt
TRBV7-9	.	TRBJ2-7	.	CASSLSGGGYEQYF	TGTGCCAGCAGCTTAAGTGGGGGCGGCTACGAGCAGTACTTC
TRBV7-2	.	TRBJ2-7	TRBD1	CASSLWSGGTYEQYF	TGTGCCAGCAGCTTATGGTCAGGGGGAACCTACGAGCAGTACTTC
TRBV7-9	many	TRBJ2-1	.	CASSLPGNEQFF	TGTGCCAGCAGCTTACCCGGGAATGAGCAGTTCTTC
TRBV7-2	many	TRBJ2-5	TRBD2	CASTFTGGETQYF	TGTGCCAGCACTTTTACGGGGGGAGAGACCCAGTACTTC
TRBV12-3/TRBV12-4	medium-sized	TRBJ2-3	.	CASSSGTLSTDTQYF	TGTGCCAGCAGTTCCGGGACATTAAGCACAGATACGCAGTATTTT
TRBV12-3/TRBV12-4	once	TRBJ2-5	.	CASSLGVIETQYF	TGTGCCAGCAGTTTAGGTGTTATAGAGACCCAGTACTTC
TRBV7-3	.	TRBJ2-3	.	CASSFSGLDTQYF	TGTGCCAGCAGCTTTTCGGGGTTGGATACGCAGTATTTT
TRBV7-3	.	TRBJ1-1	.	CASSLWGGGNTEAFF	TGTGCCAGCAGCTTATGGGGGGGTGGGAACACTGAAGCTTTCTTT
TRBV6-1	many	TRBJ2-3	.	CASSYGGADTQYF	TGTGCCAGCAGTTATGGGGGTGCAGATACGCAGTATTTT
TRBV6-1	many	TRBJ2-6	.	CAGLRRLHLRF	.
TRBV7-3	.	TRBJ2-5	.	CASSPDGGETQYF	TGTGCCAGCAGCCCCGACGGTGGAGAGACCCAGTACTTC
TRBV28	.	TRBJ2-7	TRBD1	CASSPYAGTGSYEQYF	TGTGCCAGCAGTCCCTATGCCGGGACAGGGAGCTACGAGCAGTACTTC
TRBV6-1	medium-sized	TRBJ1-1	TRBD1	CASSTGGQGVTEAFF	TGTGCCAGCAGCACTGGGGGACAGGGCGTCACTGAAGCTTTCTTT
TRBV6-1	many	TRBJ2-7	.	CATGPNPTYEQYF	TGTGCCACAGGGCCGAATCCCACCTACGAGCAGTACTTC
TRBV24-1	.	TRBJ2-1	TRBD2	CATSGATSENEQFF	TGTGCCACCAGTGGGGCGACTAGCGAAAATGAGCAGTTCTTC
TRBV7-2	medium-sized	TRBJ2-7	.	CASSSRGINEQYF	TGTGCCAGCAGCTCTAGGGGGATAAATGAGCAGTACTTC
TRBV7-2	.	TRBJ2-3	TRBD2	CASSAKLAGGRSTDTQYF	TGTGCCAGCAGCGCCAAACTAGCGGGAGGGCGTAGCACAGATACGCAGTATTTT
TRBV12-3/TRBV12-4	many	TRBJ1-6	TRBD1	CASSSGQGDSPLHF	TGTGCCAGCAGTTCCGGACAGGGGGATTCACCCCTCCACTTT
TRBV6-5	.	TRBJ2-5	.	CATVERETQYF	TGTGCCACCGTAGAAAGGGAGACCCAGTACTTC
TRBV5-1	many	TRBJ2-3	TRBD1	CASSLTGDTDTQYF	TGCGCCAGCAGCTTGACAGGGGACACAGATACGCAGTATTTT
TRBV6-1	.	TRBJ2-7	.	CASRPGGYNSYEQYF	TGTGCCAGCAGGCCCGGGGGATATAACTCCTACGAGCAGTACTTC
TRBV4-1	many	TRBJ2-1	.	CASSQENNEQFF	TGCGCCAGCAGCCAAGAAAACAATGAGCAGTTCTTC
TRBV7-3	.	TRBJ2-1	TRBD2	CASSLRDRGRTSGKYNEQFF	TGTGCCAGCAGCTTACGAGACAGGGGAAGAACTAGCGGGAAGTACAATGAGCAGTTCTTC
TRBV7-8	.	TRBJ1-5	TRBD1	CASSFNRGYNQPQHF	TGTGCCAGCAGCTTTAACAGGGGTTACAATCAGCCCCAGCATTTT
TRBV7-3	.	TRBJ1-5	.	CASSFLGLPYSNQPQHF	TGTGCCAGCAGCTTTCTTGGGCTCCCTTATAGCAATCAGCCCCAGCATTTT
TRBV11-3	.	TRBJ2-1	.	CASSLGLSYDEQFF	TGTGCCAGCAGCTTAGGTCTATCTTACGACGAGCAGTTCTTC
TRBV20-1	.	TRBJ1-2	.	CSAIGQGRYYGYTF	TGCAGTGCGATCGGCCAGGGGAGATACTATGGCTACACCTTC
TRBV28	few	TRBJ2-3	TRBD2	CASCAGGPETQYF	TGTGCCAGCTGCGCGGGGGGGCCCGAGACGCAGTATTTT
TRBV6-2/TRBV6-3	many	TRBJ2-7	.	CASSYFGGGYEQYF	TGTGCCAGCAGTTACTTCGGGGGTGGTTACGAGCAGTACTTC
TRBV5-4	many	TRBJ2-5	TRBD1	CASSLRTGLEETQYF	TGTGCCAGCAGCTTGAGGACAGGGTTAGAAGAGACCCAGTACTTC
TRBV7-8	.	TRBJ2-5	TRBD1	CASSSPSTGGTRGTQYF	TGTGCCAGCAGCTCCCCCTCGACAGGGGGCACTCGAGGGACCCAGTACTTC
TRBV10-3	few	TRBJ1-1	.	CAISEVIRAVPTEAFF	TGTGCCATCAGTGAGGTTATAAGGGCCGTCCCCACCGAAGCTTTCTTT
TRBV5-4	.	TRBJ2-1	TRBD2	CASSYTAGESYNEQFF	TGTGCCAGCAGCTATACAGCGGGAGAATCCTACAATGAGCAGTTCTTC
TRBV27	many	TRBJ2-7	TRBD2	CASSLSRRGATDYEQYF	TGTGCCAGCAGTTTGTCGAGGCGGGGGGCGACTGACTACGAGCAGTACTTC
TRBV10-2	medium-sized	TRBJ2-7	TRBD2	CASSDIGGDDEQYF	TGCGCCAGCAGTGATATCGGGGGGGACGACGAGCAGTACTTC
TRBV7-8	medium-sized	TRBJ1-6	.	CASSLRRAAQGDSPLHF	TGTGCCAGCAGCTTACGACGCGCGGCCCAGGGCGATTCACCCCTCCACTTT
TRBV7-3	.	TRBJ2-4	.	CASSLGDGKGNIQYF	TGTGCCAGCAGCTTAGGGGACGGAAAAGGAAACATTCAGTACTTC
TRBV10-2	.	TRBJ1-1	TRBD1	CATQGTGADTEAFF	TGCGCCACCCAGGGGACAGGGGCAGACACTGAAGCTTTCTTT
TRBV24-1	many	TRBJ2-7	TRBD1	CATSAPDRGAYEQYF	TGTGCCACCAGTGCCCCGGACAGGGGAGCCTACGAGCAGTACTTC
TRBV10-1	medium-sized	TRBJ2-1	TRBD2	CASSETSGRYNEQFF	TGCGCCAGCAGTGAGACTAGCGGGAGGTACAATGAGCAGTTCTTC
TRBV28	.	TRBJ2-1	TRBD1	CASSPIPGTGLRGEQFF	TGTGCCAGCAGTCCGATCCCCGGGACAGGTCTAAGGGGTGAGCAGTTCTTC
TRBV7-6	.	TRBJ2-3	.	CASSASGTDTQYF	TGTGCTAGCAGCGCCTCAGGGACAGATACGCAGTATTTT
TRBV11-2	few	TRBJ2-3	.	CASSLESGHFTDTQYF	TGTGCCAGCAGCTTAGAGAGTGGACATTTCACAGATACGCAGTATTTT
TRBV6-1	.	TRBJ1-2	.	CASSESTSNRAGYGYTF	TGTGCCAGCAGTGAATCAACAAGTAACCGGGCAGGGTATGGCTACACCTTC
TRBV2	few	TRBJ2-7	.	CASSEGPPYEQYF	TGTGCCAGCAGTGAGGGTCCGCCATACGAGCAGTACTTC
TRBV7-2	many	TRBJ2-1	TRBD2	CASSVTSGVNNEQFF	TGTGCCAGCAGCGTCACTAGCGGGGTTAACAATGAGCAGTTCTTC
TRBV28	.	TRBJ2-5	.	CASSLRFRGGETQYF	TGTGCCAGCAGTTTAAGGTTCCGGGGCGGAGAGACCCAGTACTTC
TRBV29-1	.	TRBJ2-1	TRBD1	CSLTPGTGNNEQFF	TGCAGCTTGACTCCCGGGACAGGGAACAATGAGCAGTTCTTC
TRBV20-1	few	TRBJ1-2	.	CSGASRGAHYGYTF	TGCAGTGGGGCGAGTAGGGGGGCGCACTATGGCTACACCTTC
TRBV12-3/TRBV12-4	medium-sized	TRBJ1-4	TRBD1	CASSLRGQGYEKLFF	TGTGCCAGCAGTTTAAGGGGACAGGGGTATGAAAAACTGTTTTTT
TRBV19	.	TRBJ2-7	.	CATKREGANEQYF	TGTGCCACCAAGAGGGAGGGGGCAAACGAGCAGTACTTC
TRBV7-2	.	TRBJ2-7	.	CASSLGPWGLKARQYF	TGTGCCAGCAGCTTAGGACCTTGGGGACTTAAGGCGCGGCAGTACTTC
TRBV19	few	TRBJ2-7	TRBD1	CASSILSGTGAYEQYF	TGTGCCAGTAGTATCCTTTCCGGGACAGGGGCTTACGAGCAGTACTTC
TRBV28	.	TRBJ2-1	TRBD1	CASRTGIYNEQFF	TGTGCCAGCAGGACAGGGATCTACAATGAGCAGTTCTTC
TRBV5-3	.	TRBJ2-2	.	CASSVGTLNTGELFF	TGTGCCAGCAGCGTCGGGACATTGAACACCGGGGAGCTGTTTTTT
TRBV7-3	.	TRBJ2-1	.	CASSRGGGGQFF	TGTGCCAGCAGCAGGGGGGGAGGGGGGCAGTTCTTC
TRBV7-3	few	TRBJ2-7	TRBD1	CASSTRQGTGELYF	TGTGCCAGCAGCACCCGACAGGGGACCGGGGAGCTGTACTTC